Listed here is a single T cell receptor beta chain. The CDR3 loop spans 17 amino acids. The ends lost 4 bases at V and 4 bases at J; junction bases unmatched: 6. Looked up from germline, CDR1 is WNHNN and CDR2 is SYGVQD (reference sequence). This record belongs to a study of OX40 agonist ivuxolimab in advanced cancers. Sequencing was performed with immunoSEQ multiplex PCR; in TCRdb, only in-frame clones are kept and a portion is missing. In the table there are roughly 40,000 clones, more than 80% of which are singletons. This receptor was identified in an adult with an advanced solid tumor such as melanoma, head and neck, liver or kidney cancer. The source material was CD4+ or CD8+ T cells sorted from blood, sampled in a trial of the OX40 agonist ivuxolimab. This chain links TRBV10-1 with TRBJ2-2; 13 positions agree with TRBD2. In nucleotides, the CDR3 is TGCGCCAGCAGTGGGACTAGCGGGAGAGTGGGCACCGGGGAGCTGTTTTTT. Protein sequence: CASSGTSGRVGTGELFF.